This TCR beta chain is from a study of CD8+CD57+ T cells in acquired aplastic anemia. Patients sequenced had flow cytometry evidence of CD8+CD57+ cell expansion. The TCR beta profiling, which covered VDJ combination and CDR3 sequence, was carried out using genomic DNA as the template. MiXCR, applied by TCRdb to the reads, yields one record per CDR3 protein. The sample includes around 500,000 distinct CDR3 sequences, around 30% of them seen just once. The sample holds one count of this clonotype. The CDR3 runs to 13 residues. The V gene lost 6 bases and the J gene lost 7 bases, with 13 bases spanning the gap. CDR1 and CDR2 from the germline V gene are MNHEY and SVGEGT.

This TCR was sampled from a human donor with aplastic anemia. The chain is built from TRBV6-2 or TRBV6-3 and TRBJ1-5; possible D gene TRBD1, 6 bases. The sequencing sample was made of sorted CD4+, CD8+, or CD8+CD57+ T cells (not recorded which) from PBMCs. The CDR3 region is CASSIQGWQPQHF. In DNA form, the CDR3 reads TGTGCCAGCAGCATACAGGGTTGGCAGCCCCAGCATTTT.